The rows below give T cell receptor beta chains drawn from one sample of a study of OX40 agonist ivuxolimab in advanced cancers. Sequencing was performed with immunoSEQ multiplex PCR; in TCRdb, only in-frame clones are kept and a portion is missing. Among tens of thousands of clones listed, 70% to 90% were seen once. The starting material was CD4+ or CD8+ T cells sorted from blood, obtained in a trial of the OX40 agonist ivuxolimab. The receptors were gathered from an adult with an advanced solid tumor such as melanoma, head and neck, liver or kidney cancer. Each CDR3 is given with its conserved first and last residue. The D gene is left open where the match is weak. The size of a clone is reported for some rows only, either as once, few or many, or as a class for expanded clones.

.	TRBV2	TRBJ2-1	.	CASRSPRSSDSYNEQFF	TGTGCCAGCAGGAGTCCCCGTAGTTCCGATTCGTACAATGAGCAGTTCTTC
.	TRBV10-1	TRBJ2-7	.	CASSDLYEQYF	TGCGCCAGCAGTGATTTGTACGAGCAGTACTTC
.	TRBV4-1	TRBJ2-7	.	CASSQDDPRRGISYEQYF	TGCGCCAGCAGCCAAGACGATCCGAGGAGGGGGATCTCCTACGAGCAGTACTTC
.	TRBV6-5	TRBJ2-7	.	CASRSDISYEQYF	TGTGCCAGCAGGTCGGACATTTCCTACGAGCAGTACTTC
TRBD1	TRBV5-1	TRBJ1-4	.	CASSLAQGAGEKLFF	TGCGCCAGCAGCTTGGCCCAGGGGGCTGGTGAAAAACTGTTTTTT
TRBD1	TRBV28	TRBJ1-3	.	CASSLGTGGSGNTIYF	TGTGCCAGCAGTTTGGGGACAGGGGGCTCTGGAAACACCATATATTTT
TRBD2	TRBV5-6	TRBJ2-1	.	CASSLVREGSPGYNEQFF	TGTGCCAGCAGCTTGGTGCGGGAGGGGTCCCCGGGCTACAATGAGCAGTTCTTC
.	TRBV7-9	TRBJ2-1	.	CASSLGRVVDNEQFF	TGTGCCAGCAGCTTAGGCAGGGTTGTCGACAATGAGCAGTTCTTC
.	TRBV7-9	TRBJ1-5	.	CASSLASGLSNQPQHF	TGTGCCAGCAGCTTAGCGAGTGGTCTTAGCAATCAGCCCCAGCATTTT
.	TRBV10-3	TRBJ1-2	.	CAISGVRAGNYGYTF	TGTGCCATCAGTGGCGTTAGGGCAGGGAACTATGGCTACACCTTC
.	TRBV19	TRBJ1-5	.	CASSITVAGNQPQHF	TGTGCCAGTAGTATCACGGTGGCTGGCAATCAGCCCCAGCATTTT
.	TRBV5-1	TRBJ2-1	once	CASSRRGELEQFF	TGCGCCAGCAGTCGGAGGGGCGAATTAGAGCAGTTCTTC
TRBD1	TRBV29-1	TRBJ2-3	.	CSVVQGSTDTQYF	TGCAGCGTTGTACAGGGGAGCACAGATACGCAGTATTTT
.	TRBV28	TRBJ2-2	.	CASILLRDTGELFF	TGTGCCAGCATACTACTCCGGGACACCGGGGAGCTGTTTTTT
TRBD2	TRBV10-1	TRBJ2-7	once	CASRAGTSGTPSDVQYF	TGCGCCAGCAGAGCCGGGACTAGCGGGACACCTTCGGATGTGCAGTACTTC
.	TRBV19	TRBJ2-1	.	CASATGLDSDPDEQFF	TGTGCCAGTGCTACGGGTCTAGACAGCGATCCCGATGAGCAGTTCTTC